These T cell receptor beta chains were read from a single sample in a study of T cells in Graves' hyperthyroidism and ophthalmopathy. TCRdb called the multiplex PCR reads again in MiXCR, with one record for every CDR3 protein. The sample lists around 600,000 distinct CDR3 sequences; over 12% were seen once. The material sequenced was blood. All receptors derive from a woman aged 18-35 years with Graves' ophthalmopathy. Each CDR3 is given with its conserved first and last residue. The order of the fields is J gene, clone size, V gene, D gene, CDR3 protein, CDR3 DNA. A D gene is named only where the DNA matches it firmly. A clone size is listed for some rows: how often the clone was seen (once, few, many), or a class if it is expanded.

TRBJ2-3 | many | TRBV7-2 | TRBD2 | CASSLMAGGSDTQYF | TGTGCCAGCAGCTTGATGGCGGGAGGATCAGATACGCAGTATTTT
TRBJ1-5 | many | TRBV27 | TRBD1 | CASSMAGGWSNQPQHF | TGTGCCAGCAGTATGGCAGGGGGTTGGAGCAATCAGCCCCAGCATTTT
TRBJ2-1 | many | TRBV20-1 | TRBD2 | CSASRWLAGGTQFF | TGCAGTGCTAGTAGGTGGCTAGCGGGAGGGACACAGTTCTTC
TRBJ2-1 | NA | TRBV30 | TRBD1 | CASPGQSYNEQFF | TGTGCCTCTCCGGGACAGAGCTACAATGAGCAGTTCTTC
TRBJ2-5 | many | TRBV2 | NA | CASSGREEETQYF | TGTGCCAGCAGTGGCAGGGAAGAAGAGACCCAGTACTTC
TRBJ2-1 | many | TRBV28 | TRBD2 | CASSHLGEGAYNEQFF | TGTGCCAGCAGTCATCTGGGGGAGGGAGCCTACAATGAGCAGTTCTTC
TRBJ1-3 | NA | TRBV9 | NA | CASSSHRDPGNTIYF | TGTGCCAGCAGCTCCCACAGAGACCCTGGAAACACCATATATTTT
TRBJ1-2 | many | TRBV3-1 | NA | CASSLVQGLGYGYTF | TGTGCCAGCAGCCTCGTGCAGGGGTTAGGATATGGCTACACCTTC
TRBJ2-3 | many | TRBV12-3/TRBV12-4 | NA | CASSSAPGRGNTDTQYF | TGTGCCAGCAGTTCCGCCCCCGGACGCGGAAACACAGATACGCAGTATTTT
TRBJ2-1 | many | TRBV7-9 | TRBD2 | CASSLAGGPMYEQFF | TGTGCCAGCAGCTTAGCGGGAGGGCCGATGTATGAGCAGTTCTTC
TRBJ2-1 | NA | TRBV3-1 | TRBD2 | CASSQDRAGDRNEQFF | TGTGCCAGCAGCCAAGATAGGGCGGGAGATCGCAATGAGCAGTTCTTC
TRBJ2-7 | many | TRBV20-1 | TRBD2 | CSAIPGLAGKIYEQYF | TGCAGTGCTATACCGGGACTAGCGGGAAAAATCTACGAGCAGTACTTC
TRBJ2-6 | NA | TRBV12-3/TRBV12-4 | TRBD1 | CASSFGTGLSGANVLTF | TGTGCCAGCAGTTTTGGGACAGGGCTCTCTGGGGCCAACGTCCTGACTTTC
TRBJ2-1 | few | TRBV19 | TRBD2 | CASSILGLAGEEQFF | TGTGCCAGTAGTATTCTCGGACTAGCGGGCGAGGAGCAGTTCTTC
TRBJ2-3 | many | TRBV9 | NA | CASSVSGSTDTQYF | TGTGCCAGCAGCGTAAGCGGTAGCACAGATACGCAGTATTTT
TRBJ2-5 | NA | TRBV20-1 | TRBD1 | CSARGWLGQGARREETQYF | TGCAGTGCTAGAGGGTGGTTGGGACAGGGGGCGCGTCGGGAAGAGACCCAGTACTTC
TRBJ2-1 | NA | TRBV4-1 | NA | CASSHSISNEQFF | TGCGCCAGCAGCCACTCAATCAGCAATGAGCAGTTCTTC
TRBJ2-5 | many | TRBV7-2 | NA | CASSSSQETQYF | TGTGCCAGCAGCTCCTCACAAGAGACCCAGTACTTC
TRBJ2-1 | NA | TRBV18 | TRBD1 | CASSYEGTGVNPNEQFF | TGTGCCAGCTCATACGAGGGGACAGGAGTCAATCCCAATGAGCAGTTCTTC
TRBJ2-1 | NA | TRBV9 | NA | CASSVRQGTFNEQFF | TGTGCCAGCAGCGTAAGGCAGGGGACGTTCAATGAGCAGTTCTTC
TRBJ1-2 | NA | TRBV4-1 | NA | CASSQPVGNYGYTF | TGCGCCAGCAGCCAACCCGTGGGGAACTATGGCTACACCTTC
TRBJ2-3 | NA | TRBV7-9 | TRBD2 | CASNAGRGTDTQYF | TGTGCCAGCAATGCCGGGAGGGGGACAGATACGCAGTATTTT
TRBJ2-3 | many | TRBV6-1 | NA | CASSEDGGPADTQYF | TGTGCCAGCAGTGAAGACGGGGGGCCCGCAGATACGCAGTATTTT
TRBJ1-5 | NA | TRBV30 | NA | CASTGGFWSNQPQHF | TGTGCCAGTACCGGAGGGTTTTGGAGCAATCAGCCCCAGCATTTT
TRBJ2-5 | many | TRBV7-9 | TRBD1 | CASSLGDSIRQETQYF | TGTGCCAGCAGCTTGGGGGACAGTATTCGACAAGAGACCCAGTACTTC
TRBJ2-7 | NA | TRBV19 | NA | CATSRTGSSYEQYF | TGTGCCACGTCTCGGACGGGGAGCTCCTACGAGCAGTACTTC
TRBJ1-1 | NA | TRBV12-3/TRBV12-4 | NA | CAIFRWGNTEAFF | TGTGCCATCTTTCGGTGGGGGAACACTGAAGCTTTCTTT
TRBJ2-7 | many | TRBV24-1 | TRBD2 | CATSDSGGGDYEQYF | TGTGCCACCAGTGACTCTGGCGGGGGGGACTACGAGCAGTACTTC
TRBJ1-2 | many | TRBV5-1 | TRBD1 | CASSLEGTGFGYTF | TGCGCCAGCAGCTTGGAGGGGACAGGGTTTGGCTACACCTTC
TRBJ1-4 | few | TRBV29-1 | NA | CSVRQGSGKLFF | TGCAGCGTTCGGCAGGGCAGTGGAAAACTGTTTTTT
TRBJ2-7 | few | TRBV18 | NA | CASSYSIARLYEQYF | TGTGCCAGCTCATACTCAATAGCCCGCCTCTACGAGCAGTACTTC
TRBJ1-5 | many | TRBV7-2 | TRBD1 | CASSFVQGSNQPQHF | TGTGCCAGCAGCTTCGTACAGGGGAGTAATCAGCCCCAGCATTTT
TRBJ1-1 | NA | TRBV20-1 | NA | CSAPPTMNTEAFF | TGCAGTGCCCCCCCCACCATGAACACTGAAGCTTTCTTT
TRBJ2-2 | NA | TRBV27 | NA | CASSLGATGTGELFF | TGTGCCAGCAGTTTAGGGGCCACGGGCACCGGGGAGCTGTTTTTT
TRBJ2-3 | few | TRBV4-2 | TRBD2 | CASSQELAGGTDTQYF | TGTGCCAGCAGCCAAGAACTAGCGGGAGGAACAGATACGCAGTATTTT
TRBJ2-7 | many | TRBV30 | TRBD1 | CACTDRGHIYEQYF | TGTGCCTGCACAGACAGGGGGCACATCTACGAGCAGTACTTC
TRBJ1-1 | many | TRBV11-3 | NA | CASSLGGLADEAFF | TGTGCCAGCAGCTTAGGAGGCCTTGCGGATGAAGCTTTCTTT
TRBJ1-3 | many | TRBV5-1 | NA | CASSSATGSKRFGNTIYF | TGCGCCAGCAGCTCCGCGACAGGTTCGAAACGTTTTGGAAACACCATATATTTT
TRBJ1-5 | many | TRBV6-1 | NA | CASSSLTGIGNQPQHF | TGTGCCAGCAGTTCTCTTACAGGGATAGGCAATCAGCCCCAGCATTTT
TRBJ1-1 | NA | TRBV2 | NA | CASSGTRNTEAFF | TGTGCCAGCAGCGGGACCAGGAACACTGAAGCTTTCTTT
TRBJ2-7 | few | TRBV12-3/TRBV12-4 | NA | CASSLDDAASYEQYF | TGTGCCAGCAGTTTAGACGACGCAGCCTCCTACGAGCAGTACTTC
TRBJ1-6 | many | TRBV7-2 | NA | CASSLLRSSSYNSPLHF | TGTGCCAGCAGCCTCCTTCGGTCGAGCTCCTATAATTCACCCCTCCACTTT
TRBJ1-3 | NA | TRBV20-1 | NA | CSARDWDPALGNTIYF | TGCAGTGCTAGAGATTGGGATCCGGCCCTTGGAAACACCATATATTTT
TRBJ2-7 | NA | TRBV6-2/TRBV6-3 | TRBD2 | CASSYPTSGSYEQYF | TGTGCCAGCAGTTACCCGACTAGCGGCTCGTACGAGCAGTACTTC
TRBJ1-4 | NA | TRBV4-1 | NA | CASKSGREWKLFF | TGCGCCAGCAAATCGGGGCGAGAGTGGAAACTGTTTTTT
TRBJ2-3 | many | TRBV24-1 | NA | CATSDFSGTDTQYF | TGTGCCACCAGTGATTTCAGTGGGACGGATACGCAGTATTTT
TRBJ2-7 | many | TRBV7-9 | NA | CASSLAGEAYEQYF | TGTGCCAGCAGCTTAGCGGGCGAGGCGTACGAGCAGTACTTC
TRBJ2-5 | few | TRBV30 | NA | CAWSARKTAQETQYF | TGTGCCTGGAGCGCCAGAAAAACAGCTCAAGAGACCCAGTACTTC
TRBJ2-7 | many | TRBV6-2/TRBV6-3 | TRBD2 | CASSYGGAGSYYEQYF | TGTGCCAGCAGTTACGGAGGAGCGGGAAGCTATTACGAGCAGTACTTC
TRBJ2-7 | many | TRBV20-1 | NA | CSAQRAPHSYEQYF | TGCAGTGCGCAGAGGGCACCCCACTCCTACGAGCAGTACTTC
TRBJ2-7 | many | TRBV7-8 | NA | CASSLAGKVYEQYF | TGTGCCAGCAGCTTAGCGGGAAAGGTTTACGAGCAGTACTTC
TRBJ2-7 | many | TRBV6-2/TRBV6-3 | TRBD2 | CASSYSSGHWTSGRSTYEQYF | TGTGCCAGCAGTTACTCGTCGGGACACTGGACTAGCGGGAGGAGCACCTACGAGCAGTACTTC
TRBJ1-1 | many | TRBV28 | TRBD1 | CASSLSRGTRDTEAFF | TGTGCCAGCAGTTTATCCAGGGGGACAAGAGACACTGAAGCTTTCTTT
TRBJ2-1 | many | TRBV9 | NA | CASSARQHNEQFF | TGTGCCAGCAGCGCTCGACAGCACAATGAGCAGTTCTTC